What follows are 27 T cell receptor beta chains derived from one specimen sequenced in a study of early T cells in non-severe SARS-CoV-2 infection (dated by TCRdb to about 2021). To prepare the library, 5' RACE was applied. Sequencing took place on a NextSeq 500. Through fastp at Q25 and MiXCR, TCRdb rebuilt clones from the public reads, retaining in-frame beta chains. All rows with the same CDR3 protein become a single entry with the most common DNA and genes. This sample holds roughly 70,000 distinct CDR3 sequences; under 15% were observed only once. 0.95% to 1.5% of the sample is in the top ten clones. The sample taken for sequencing was whole blood. These receptors all come from an adult who was a healthcare worker with PCR-confirmed SARS-CoV-2 infection or an uninfected control (not recorded which).

This clonotype was counted at least ten times. This rearrangement joins TRBV28 to TRBJ1-3, with D perhaps TRBD1 (5 bases). V gave up 7 bases and J gave up 3 bases, with 13 bases separating them. The germline gives CDR1 MDHEN, CDR2 SYDVKM. The CDR3 is 14 amino acids. The CDR3, as DNA: TGTGCCAGCACCGTTTCAGGGCTTGGAAACACCATATATTTT. This codes for CASTVSGLGNTIYF.

Only one count was recorded for this clonotype. This chain joins TRBV7-2 and TRBJ2-7; D gene unclear. This CDR3 contains 14 residues. Germline V gene data show CDR1 as SGHTA and CDR2 as FQGNSA. Trimming left V 7 bases short and J 3 bases short, with 16 bases between. CDR3 residues: CASIPGPNNYEQYF. As DNA, the CDR3 is TGTGCCAGCATCCCGGGTCCGAATAACTACGAGCAGTACTTC. Using reference TRBV7-2 and TRBJ2-7 for the parts outside the CDR3, the full variable domain is GAGVSQSPSNKVTEKGKDVELRCDPISGHTALYWYRQSLGQGLEFLIYFQGNSAPDKSGLPSDRFSAERTGGSVSTLTIQRTQQEDSAVYLCASIPGPNNYEQYFGPGTRLTVT.

This clonotype was recorded at least ten times. This chain links TRBV11-2 with TRBJ1-6; D not resolved. The CDR3 extends over 15 amino acids. The germline CDR1 and CDR2 sequences are SGHAT and FQNNGV. V was shortened by 5 bases and J by 7 bases, with 15 bases between the two germline ends. The CDR3 spells CASSAIKGKNSPLHF. The CDR3 nucleotides read TGTGCCAGCAGCGCCATTAAAGGGAAAAATTCACCCCTCCACTTT.

The rearrangement links TRBV6-2 or TRBV6-3 to TRBJ1-1; the D is unclear. Per germline, CDR1 MNHEY and CDR2 SVGEGT. V lost 3 bases, J lost 0 bases, and 14 bases lay in between. This CDR3 has 16 residues. The CDR3 here is CASSYSPGQMNTEAFF. Here the CDR3 DNA reads TGTGCCAGCAGTTATTCCCCCGGCCAGATGAACACTGAAGCTTTCTTT.

In its sample, this clonotype was seen once. The chain carries TRBV10-1 and TRBJ2-3, with 8 bases aligning to TRBD2. This CDR3 spans 14 amino acids. V was pared by 2 bases and J by 6 bases, with 4 bases of the junction left unmatched. CDR1 is WNHNN, CDR2 SYGVQD, per germline (reference sequence). The CDR3 loop is CASSERGGADTQYF. The CDR3 DNA reads as TGCGCCAGCAGTGAGCGGGGGGGTGCGGATACGCAGTATTTT.

This clonotype was counted ten times or more. CDR3: CASSLNRGAYTEAFF. For the CDR3, the DNA is TGTGCCAGCAGCCTCAACCGGGGGGCGTACACTGAAGCTTTCTTT. V and J are TRBV7-2 and TRBJ1-1; possibly TRBD1 for D (6 bases). CDR1 and CDR2 (germline): SGHTA, FQGNSA. Trimming pared 5 bases from V and 3 bases from J, leaving 16 bases between. The CDR3 is 15 residues long. Full variable domain (remainder filled in from reference TRBV7-2 and TRBJ1-1): GAGVSQSPSNKVTEKGKDVELRCDPISGHTALYWYRQSLGQGLEFLIYFQGNSAPDKSGLPSDRFSAERTGGSVSTLTIQRTQQEDSAVYLCASSLNRGAYTEAFFGQGTRLTVV.

This clonotype was seen many times. The genes are TRBV5-4 and TRBJ2-3; 9 nucleotides match TRBD2. Germline CDR1 reads SGHNT; CDR2 reads YYREEE (reference sequence). This CDR3 is built from 16 residues. V was clipped by 3 bases and J by 6 bases; unmatched bases: 11. The CDR3 loop is CASSSGGAGGMDTQYF. The CDR3 bases are TGTGCCAGCAGCTCTGGCGGGGCGGGAGGGATGGATACGCAGTATTTT.

V usage is TRBV12-3 or TRBV12-4 and J usage is TRBJ2-5; D gene ambiguous. The germline V and J ends were trimmed by 1 base and 1 base, with 7 bases remaining between them. The CDR3 has 14 amino acids. CDR3 DNA: TGTGCCAGCAGTTTAGGGCAGTTCCAAGAGACCCAGTACTTC. It yields the protein CASSLGQFQETQYF.

The sample holds many counts of this clonotype. The V and J genes are TRBV20-1 and TRBJ2-5, with 9 bases aligning to TRBD2. CDR1 and CDR2 (germline): DFQATT, SNEGSKA (reference sequence). CDR3 size: 14 residues. The junction had 7 bases not matched to a gene; V was cut back by 3 bases and J by 5 bases. The CDR3 DNA follows: TGCAGTGCTAGGACTAGCGGATTAACGGAGACCCAGTACTTC. Translated: CSARTSGLTETQYF.

Ten or more counts support this clonotype. The chain carries TRBV29-1 and TRBJ1-1; 8 nucleotides line up with TRBD1. CDR3 length equals 13 residues. Germline lookup yields CDR1 SQVTM and CDR2 ANQGSEA. Losses at the gene ends were 6 bases for V and 7 bases for J; bases not matched to a gene: 10. This chain's CDR3 is CSVKPQGANEAFF. The CDR3 coding sequence is TGCAGCGTAAAACCTCAGGGGGCGAATGAAGCTTTCTTT.

This clonotype was seen only a few times. The J gene is TRBJ1-1, the V gene TRBV7-9; D remains ambiguous. The length of the CDR3 is 17 residues. Trimming stripped 1 base from V and 4 bases from J, with 19 bases between. The germline V gene has CDR1 SEHNR and CDR2 FQNEAQ (reference sequence). In DNA, the CDR3 is TGTGCCAGCAGCTTAGAACGCGGTCGGATAACGAGCACTGAAGCTTTCTTT. It codes for CASSLERGRITSTEAFF.

This clonotype was recorded many times. The CDR3 sequence is CASSYAGGVEAFF. Written as DNA, the CDR3 is TGTGCCAGTAGTTACGCCGGAGGGGTTGAAGCTTTCTTT. This chain connects TRBV19 to TRBJ1-1; the D gene is possibly TRBD1 (5 bases). This CDR3 spans 13 amino acids. The germline gives CDR1 LNHDA, CDR2 SQIVND (reference sequence). V was shortened by 5 bases and J by 7 bases, with 14 bases between the two germline ends.

This clonotype was recorded many times. V gene TRBV7-2 combines with J gene TRBJ1-1; TRBD1 aligns across 7 bases. This CDR3 has 14 amino acids. The germline CDR1 and CDR2 sequences are SGHTA and FQGNSA. V lost 6 bases and J lost 1; bases outside the gene matches: 5. This chain's CDR3 is CASRPGTANTEAFF. In DNA form, the CDR3 reads TGTGCCAGCAGACCGGGGACAGCGAACACTGAAGCTTTCTTT.

This clonotype was found many times. This chain connects TRBV12-3 or TRBV12-4 to TRBJ1-5; D possibly corresponds to TRBD1 (5 bases). The CDR3 covers 14 residues. Trimming stripped 6 bases from V and 3 bases from J, with 12 bases between. The CDR3 is CASRSAGNNQPQHF. The CDR3 DNA is TGTGCCAGCAGGTCCGCAGGGAACAATCAGCCCCAGCATTTT.

This clonotype appeared many times. This chain connects TRBV7-2 to TRBJ1-5; 7 positions match TRBD1. The CDR3 is 15 residues long. CDR1 SGHTA and CDR2 FQGNSA come from the germline V gene. Trimming at V came to 5 bases and at J to 5 bases, leaving 9 bases not matched to a gene. This CDR3 reads CASSPLTGVDQPQHF. The CDR3 DNA reads TGTGCCAGCAGCCCACTCACAGGGGTGGATCAGCCCCAGCATTTT.

The chain joins TRBV12-3 or TRBV12-4 to TRBJ2-7; D gene ambiguous. The V end lost 3 bases, the J end lost 5 bases, and 17 bases lay between the germline ends. The CDR3 runs to 15 residues. CDR3 coding DNA: TGTGCCAGCAGTTTCGGCGCCTACCGCTGGAACGAGCAGTACTTC. This translates into CASSFGAYRWNEQYF.

This clonotype was counted at least ten times. The genes are TRBV3-1 and TRBJ2-1; no clear D. This CDR3 comprises 12 residues. Germline CDR1 and CDR2: LGHDT and YNNKEL (reference sequence). V was shortened by 2 bases and J by 3 bases, with 2 bases between the two germline ends. The CDR3 spells CASSQNYNEQFF. CDR3 nucleotide sequence: TGTGCCAGCAGCCAAAACTACAATGAGCAGTTCTTC.

This clonotype was counted ten times or more. CDR3 coding DNA: TGTGCCAGCAGCCGCGGACTAGATAGCTCCTACAATGAGCAGTTCTTC. Residues: CASSRGLDSSYNEQFF. V usage is TRBV7-6 and J usage is TRBJ2-1; 7 nucleotides line up with TRBD2. Germline V CDR1 and CDR2: SGHVS, FNYEAQ. CDR3 length: 16 residues. J lost 0 bases, V lost 5 bases, and 7 bases had no gene match.

In its sample, this clonotype was seen many times. The chain uses TRBV6-6 and TRBJ2-3; 8 bases align to TRBD1. There are 18 residues in the CDR3. Germline V gives CDR1 MNHNY, CDR2 SVGAGI (reference sequence). Trimming took 0 bases from V and 0 from J; bases not matched to a gene: 8. CDR3 loop: CASSYSRRTGRSTDTQYF. The CDR3, as DNA: TGTGCCAGCAGTTACTCCCGCCGGACAGGGAGAAGCACAGATACGCAGTATTTT.

This clonotype has just a few counts. This sequence joins TRBV7-8 and TRBJ1-5; no clear D gene. Germline V gene sequence: CDR1 SGHVS, CDR2 FQNEAQ. The CDR3 extends over 15 amino acids. With 1 base removed from V and 3 bases from J, the gap between germline ends came to 10 bases. This chain's CDR3 is CASSLGEGANQPQHF. CDR3 DNA sequence: TGTGCCAGCAGCTTAGGGGAGGGAGCCAATCAGCCCCAGCATTTT.

This clonotype was counted many times. The chain links TRBV9 to TRBJ1-1, with unresolved D. The ends were cut back, 0 bases at V and 0 bases at J, with 15 bases in the middle. The CDR3 extends over 17 amino acids. Germline assignment: CDR1 SGDLS and CDR2 YYNGEE. As DNA, the CDR3 is TGTGCCAGCAGCGTAGAAGGAATCACATCCATGAACACTGAAGCTTTCTTT. Its protein product is CASSVEGITSMNTEAFF.

This chain connects TRBV20-1 to TRBJ2-1, with 10 bases fitting TRBD2. The length of the CDR3 is 15 residues. V shed 1 base, J shed 7 bases, and the junction held 7 bases outside the gene matches. The germline V gene has CDR1 DFQATT and CDR2 SNEGSKA (reference sequence). CDR3 in amino acids: CSARVPSGRVNEQFF. The CDR3 nucleotides are TGCAGTGCTAGAGTTCCTAGCGGGAGAGTAAATGAGCAGTTCTTC.

This clonotype was observed many times. This rearrangement joins TRBV5-6 to TRBJ2-6; D remains ambiguous. The CDR3 is 16 residues long. V gave up 3 bases and J gave up 6 bases, with 16 bases separating them. CDR1 is SGHDT and CDR2 is YYEEEE in the germline V gene. The CDR3 nucleotides are TGTGCCAGCAGCTCCTTACAGCGTTCCTTGGCCAACGTCCTGACTTTC. This encodes CASSSLQRSLANVLTF. Complete variable domain (other parts from reference TRBV5-6 and TRBJ2-6): DAGVTQSPTHLIKTRGQQVTLRCSPKSGHDTVSWYQQALGQGPQFIFQYYEEEERQRGNFPDRFSGHQFPNYSSELNVNALLLGDSALYLCASSSLQRSLANVLTFGAGSRLTVL.

This clonotype was picked up many times. The chain recombines TRBV5-6 with TRBJ2-5; 7 bases are a match to TRBD1. Germline CDR1 SGHDT, CDR2 YYEEEE. V lost 4 bases and J lost 6; bases outside the gene matches: 9. This CDR3 region has 14 residues. CDR3 DNA sequence: TGTGCCAGCAGCCCGACAGGGCGGGCGAAGACCCAGTACTTC. It codes for CASSPTGRAKTQYF.

The sample holds a few counts of this clonotype. This chain connects TRBV27 to TRBJ1-1; D unclear. Germline CDR1 reads MNHEY; CDR2 reads SMNVEV (reference sequence). The CDR3 spans 14 residues. Between the trimmed V and J ends, which lost 1 base and 3 bases, there was a span of 9 bases. Written as DNA, the CDR3 is TGTGCCAGCAGTTTATGGATATGGGACACTGAAGCTTTCTTT. As protein: CASSLWIWDTEAFF.

The chain recombines TRBV7-9 with TRBJ1-6, with D uncertain. The CDR3 extends over 12 amino acids. CDR1 and CDR2 (germline): SEHNR, FQNEAQ (reference sequence). V lost 5 bases, J lost 14 bases, and 13 bases lay in between. CDR3 in amino acids: CASSPWDTTLHF. CDR3 DNA: TGTGCCAGCAGCCCTTGGGATACCACCCTCCACTTT.

The chain joins TRBV29-1 to TRBJ2-2; a possible D gene is TRBD1 (6 bases). CDR3 length equals 15 residues. V dropped 6 bases and J dropped 3 bases, with 17 bases sitting between them. CDR1 and CDR2 (germline): SQVTM, ANQGSEA. The CDR3, as DNA: TGCAGCGTGACTTTACGGGACAAATACACCGGGGAGCTGTTTTTT. Translating it yields CSVTLRDKYTGELFF.